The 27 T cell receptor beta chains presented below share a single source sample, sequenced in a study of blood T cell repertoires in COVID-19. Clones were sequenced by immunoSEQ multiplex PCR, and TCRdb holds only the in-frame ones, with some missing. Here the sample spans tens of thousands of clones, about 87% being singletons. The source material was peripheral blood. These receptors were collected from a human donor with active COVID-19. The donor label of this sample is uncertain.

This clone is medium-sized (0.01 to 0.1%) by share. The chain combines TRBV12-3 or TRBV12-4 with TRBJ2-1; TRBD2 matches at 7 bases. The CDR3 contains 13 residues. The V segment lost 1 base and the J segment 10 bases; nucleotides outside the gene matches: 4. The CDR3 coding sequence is TGTGCCAGCAGTTTAGTGGGAGGGAACGAGCAGTTCTTC. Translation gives CASSLVGGNEQFF.

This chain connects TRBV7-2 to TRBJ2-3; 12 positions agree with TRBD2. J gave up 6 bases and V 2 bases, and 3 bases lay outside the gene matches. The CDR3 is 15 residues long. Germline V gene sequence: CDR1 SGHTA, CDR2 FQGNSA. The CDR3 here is CASSLLAGGPDTQYF. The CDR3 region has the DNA TGTGCCAGCAGCTTACTAGCGGGGGGGCCGGATACGCAGTATTTT.

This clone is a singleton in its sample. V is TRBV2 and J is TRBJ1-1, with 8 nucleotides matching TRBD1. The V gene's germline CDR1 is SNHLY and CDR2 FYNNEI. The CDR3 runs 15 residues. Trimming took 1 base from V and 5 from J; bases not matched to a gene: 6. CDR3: CASSEGPTGVTEAFF. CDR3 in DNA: TGTGCCAGCAGTGAAGGTCCGACAGGGGTAACTGAAGCTTTCTTT.

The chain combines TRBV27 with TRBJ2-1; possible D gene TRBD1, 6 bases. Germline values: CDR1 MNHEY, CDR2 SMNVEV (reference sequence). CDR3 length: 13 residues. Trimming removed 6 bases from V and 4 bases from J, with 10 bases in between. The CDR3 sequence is CASRPDSYNEQFF. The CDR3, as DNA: TGTGCCAGCAGACCGGACAGTTACAATGAGCAGTTCTTC.

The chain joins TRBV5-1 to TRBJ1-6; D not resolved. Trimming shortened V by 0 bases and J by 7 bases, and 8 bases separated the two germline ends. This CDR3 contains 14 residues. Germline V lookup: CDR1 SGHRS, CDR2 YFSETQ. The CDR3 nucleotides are TGCGCCAGCAGCTTGGGGCTGAACAATTCACCCCTCCACTTT. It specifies CASSLGLNNSPLHF.

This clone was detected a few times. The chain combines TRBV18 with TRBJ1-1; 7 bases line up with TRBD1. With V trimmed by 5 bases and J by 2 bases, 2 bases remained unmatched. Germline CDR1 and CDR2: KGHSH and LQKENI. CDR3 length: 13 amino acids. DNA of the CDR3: TGTGCCAGCTCAGGACAGGCAAACACTGAAGCTTTCTTT. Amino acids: CASSGQANTEAFF.

As DNA, the CDR3 is TGTGCCAGCAGCCCCAGGACTAGACTTGCTGAGCAGTTCTTC. It is translated as CASSPRTRLAEQFF. The chain recombines TRBV11-2 with TRBJ2-1, with TRBD2 identical over 7 bases. The CDR3 extends over 14 amino acids. Trimming took 5 bases from V and 9 from J; bases not matched to a gene: 10. Per germline, CDR1 SGHAT and CDR2 FQNNGV. The full variable domain, in which reference TRBV11-2 and TRBJ2-1 provide the parts outside the CDR3, is EAGVAQSPRYKIIEKRQSVAFWCNPISGHATLYWYQQILGQGPKLLIQFQNNGVVDDSQLPKDRFSAERLKGVDSTLKIQPAKLEDSAVYLCASSPRTRLAEQFFGPGTRLTVL.

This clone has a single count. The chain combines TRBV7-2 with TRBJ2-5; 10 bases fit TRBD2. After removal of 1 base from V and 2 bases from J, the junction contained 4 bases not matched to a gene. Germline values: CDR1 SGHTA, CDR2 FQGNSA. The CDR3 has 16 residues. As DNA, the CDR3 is TGTGCCAGCAGCTTAGTCAGCGGGAGGGGACAAGAGACCCAGTACTTC. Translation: CASSLVSGRGQETQYF.

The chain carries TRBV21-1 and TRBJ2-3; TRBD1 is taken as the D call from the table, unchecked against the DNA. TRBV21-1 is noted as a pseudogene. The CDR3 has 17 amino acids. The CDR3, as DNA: TGTGCCAGCAGCAAAGTTTCACAGCCCATGTCTCCAGATACGCAGTATTTT. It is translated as CASSKVSQPMSPDTQYF.

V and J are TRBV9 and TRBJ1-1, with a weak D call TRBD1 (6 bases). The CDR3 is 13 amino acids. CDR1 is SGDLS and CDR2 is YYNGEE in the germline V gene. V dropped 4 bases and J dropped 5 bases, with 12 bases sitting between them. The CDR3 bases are TGTGCCAGCAGCCCTTACAGGGAAACTGAAGCTTTCTTT. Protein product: CASSPYRETEAFF.

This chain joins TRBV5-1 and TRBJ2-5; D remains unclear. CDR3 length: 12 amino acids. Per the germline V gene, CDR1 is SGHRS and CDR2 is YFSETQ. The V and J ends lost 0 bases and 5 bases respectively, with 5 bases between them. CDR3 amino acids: CASSLGRETQYF. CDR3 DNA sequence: TGCGCCAGCAGCTTGGGTCGGGAGACCCAGTACTTC.

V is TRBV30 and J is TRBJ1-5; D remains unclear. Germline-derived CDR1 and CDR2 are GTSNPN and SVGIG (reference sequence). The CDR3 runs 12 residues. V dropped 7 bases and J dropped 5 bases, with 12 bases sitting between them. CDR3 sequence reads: CAFSEGYQPQHF. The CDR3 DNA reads TGTGCCTTCAGTGAGGGTTATCAGCCCCAGCATTTT.

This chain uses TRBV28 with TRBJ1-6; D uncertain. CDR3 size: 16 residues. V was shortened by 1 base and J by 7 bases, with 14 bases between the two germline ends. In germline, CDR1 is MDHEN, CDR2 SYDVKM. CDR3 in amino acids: CASSLFGRLPNSPLHF. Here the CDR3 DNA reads TGTGCCAGCAGTTTATTCGGTAGACTGCCGAATTCACCCCTCCACTTT. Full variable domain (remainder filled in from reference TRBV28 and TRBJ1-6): DVKVTQSSRYLVKRTGEKVFLECVQDMDHENMFWYRQDPGLGLRLIYFSYDVKMKEKGDIPEGYSVSREKKERFSLILESASTNQTSMYLCASSLFGRLPNSPLHFGNGTRLTVT.

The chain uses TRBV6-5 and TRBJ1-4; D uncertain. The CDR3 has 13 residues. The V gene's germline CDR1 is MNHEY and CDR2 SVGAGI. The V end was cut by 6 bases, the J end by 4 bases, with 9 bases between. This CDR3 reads CASRQLINEKLFF. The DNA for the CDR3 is TGTGCCAGCAGACAGCTAATTAATGAAAAACTGTTTTTT.

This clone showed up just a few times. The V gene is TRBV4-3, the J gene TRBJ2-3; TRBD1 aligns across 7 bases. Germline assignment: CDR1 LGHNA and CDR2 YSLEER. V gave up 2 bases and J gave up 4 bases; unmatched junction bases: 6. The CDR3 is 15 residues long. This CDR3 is CASSQRQGGADTQYF. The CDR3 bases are TGCGCCAGCAGCCAACGACAGGGTGGCGCAGATACGCAGTATTTT.

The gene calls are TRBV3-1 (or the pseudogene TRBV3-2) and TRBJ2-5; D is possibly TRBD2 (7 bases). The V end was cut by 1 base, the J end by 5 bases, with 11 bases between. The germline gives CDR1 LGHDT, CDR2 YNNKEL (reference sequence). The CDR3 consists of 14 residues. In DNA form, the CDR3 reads TGTGCCAGCAGCCAAGGTTGGGGGGGCGAGACCCAGTACTTC. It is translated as CASSQGWGGETQYF.

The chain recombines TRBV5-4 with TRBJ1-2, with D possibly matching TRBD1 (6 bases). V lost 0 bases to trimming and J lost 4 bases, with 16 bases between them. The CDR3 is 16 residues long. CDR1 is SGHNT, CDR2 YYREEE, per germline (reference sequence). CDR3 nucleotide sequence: TGTGCCAGCAGCTTGGGACAGGTGCTCACCGCCTATGGCTACACCTTC. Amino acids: CASSLGQVLTAYGYTF.

Here the CDR3 DNA reads TGTGCCAGCAGCTTGGCAGGGGATAGCAATCAGCCCCAGCATTTT. This encodes CASSLAGDSNQPQHF. J is TRBJ1-5 and V is TRBV5-4, with D maybe TRBD1 (6 bases). V shed 0 bases and J shed 0 bases, with 7 bases lying between them. CDR3 size: 15 residues. Germline loops: CDR1 SGHNT, CDR2 YYREEE (reference sequence).

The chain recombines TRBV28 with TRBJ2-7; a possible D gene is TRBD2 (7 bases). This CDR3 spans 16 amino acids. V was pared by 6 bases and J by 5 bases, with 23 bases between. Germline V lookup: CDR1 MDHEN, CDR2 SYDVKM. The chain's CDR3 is CASSPRGGFFFHEQYF. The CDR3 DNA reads TGTGCCAGCAGCCCTAGGGGGGGATTCTTTTTCCACGAGCAGTACTTC.

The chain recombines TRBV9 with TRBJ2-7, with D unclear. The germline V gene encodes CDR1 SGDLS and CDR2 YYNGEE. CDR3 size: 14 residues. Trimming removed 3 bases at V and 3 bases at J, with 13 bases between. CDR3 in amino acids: CASSGHGLDYEQYF. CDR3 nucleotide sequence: TGTGCCAGCAGCGGACATGGGTTAGACTACGAGCAGTACTTC.

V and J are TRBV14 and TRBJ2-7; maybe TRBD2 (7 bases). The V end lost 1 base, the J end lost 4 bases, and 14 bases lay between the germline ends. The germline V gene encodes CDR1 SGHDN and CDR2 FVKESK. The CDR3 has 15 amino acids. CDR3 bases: TGTGCCAGCAGCCAAGGCGGGGGCGGCGGGTACGAGCAGTACTTC. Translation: CASSQGGGGGYEQYF.

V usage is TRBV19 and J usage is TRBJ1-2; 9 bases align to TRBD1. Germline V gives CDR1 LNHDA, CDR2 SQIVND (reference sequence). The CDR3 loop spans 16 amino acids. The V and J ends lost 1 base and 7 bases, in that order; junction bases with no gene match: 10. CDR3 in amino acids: CASSIVLGQGRSGYTF. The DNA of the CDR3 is TGTGCCAGTAGTATAGTACTGGGACAGGGAAGGTCTGGCTACACCTTC.

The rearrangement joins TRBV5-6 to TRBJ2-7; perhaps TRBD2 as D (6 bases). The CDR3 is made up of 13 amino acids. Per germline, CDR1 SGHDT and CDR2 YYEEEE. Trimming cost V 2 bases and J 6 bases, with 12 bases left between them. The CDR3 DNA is TGTGCCAGCAGCTTAGGGAGGTACGGCGAGCAGTACTTC. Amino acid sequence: CASSLGRYGEQYF.

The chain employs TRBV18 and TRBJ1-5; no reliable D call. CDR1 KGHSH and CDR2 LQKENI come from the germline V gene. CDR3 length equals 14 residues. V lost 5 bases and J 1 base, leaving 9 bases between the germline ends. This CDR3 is CASSAGGSNQPQHF. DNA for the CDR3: TGTGCCAGCTCAGCCGGCGGCAGCAATCAGCCCCAGCATTTT.

The CDR3 spells CASSPPYRAKGITEAFF. The CDR3 DNA is TGTGCCAGCAGCCCCCCCTACCGGGCAAAGGGGATCACTGAAGCTTTCTTT. V usage is TRBV6-2 or TRBV6-3 and J usage is TRBJ1-1, with D possibly matching TRBD1 (5 bases). Germline V gene data show CDR1 as MNHEY and CDR2 as SVGEGT. V was shortened by 6 bases and J by 4 bases, with 24 bases between the two germline ends. CDR3 size: 17 residues.

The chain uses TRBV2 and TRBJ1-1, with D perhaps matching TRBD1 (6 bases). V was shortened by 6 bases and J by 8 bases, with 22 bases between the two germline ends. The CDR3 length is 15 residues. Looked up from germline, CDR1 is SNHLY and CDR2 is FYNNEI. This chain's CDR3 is CASSPTTGTIIEAFF. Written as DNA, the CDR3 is TGTGCCAGCAGCCCGACTACAGGGACGATAATCGAAGCTTTCTTT.

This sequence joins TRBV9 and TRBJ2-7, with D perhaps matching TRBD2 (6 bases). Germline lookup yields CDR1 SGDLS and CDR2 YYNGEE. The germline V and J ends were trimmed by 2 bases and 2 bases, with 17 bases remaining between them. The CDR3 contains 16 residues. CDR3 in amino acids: CASSVGSGLLPYEQYF. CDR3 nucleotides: TGTGCCAGCAGCGTTGGGTCCGGACTACTCCCCTACGAGCAGTACTTC.